The 32 T cell receptor beta chains presented below share a single source sample, sequenced in a study of T cell changes during pregnancy in multiple sclerosis. Clones were sequenced by immunoSEQ multiplex PCR, and TCRdb holds only the in-frame ones, with some missing. The data contain approximately 41,000 clones, 90% of them singletons. The sequences come from CD4+ T cells from peripheral blood mononuclear cells, collected in the second trimester of pregnancy. Receptors were obtained from a female donor with multiple sclerosis, enrolled in a pregnancy study.

The chain couples TRBV5-1 to TRBJ2-2; D uncertain. The ends were cut back, 0 bases at V and 6 bases at J, with 15 bases in the middle. CDR3 length equals 16 residues. Germline CDR1 is SGHRS and CDR2 is YFSETQ. The CDR3 region has the DNA TGCGCCAGCAGCTTGGGGTTTGGGCATTCGGCCGGGGAGCTGTTTTTT. Translation: CASSLGFGHSAGELFF. The whole variable domain, remainder taken from reference TRBV5-1 and TRBJ2-2, is KAGVTQTPRYLIKTRGQQVTLSCSPISGHRSVSWYQQTPGQGLQFLFEYFSETQRNKGNFPGRFSGRQFSNSRSEMNVSTLELGDSALYLCASSLGFGHSAGELFFGEGSRLTVL.

Of note for this clone: The sample contains more than one DNA sequence encoding this CDR3. The CDR3 region is CASSLSPGRGYEQYF. CDR3 sequence (DNA): TGTGCCAGCAGCCTGTCTCCAGGTCGGGGATACGAGCAGTACTTC. This chain joins TRBV14 and TRBJ2-7; possibly TRBD2 for D (5 bases). The germline gives CDR1 SGHDN, CDR2 FVKESK. The CDR3 has 15 amino acids. Between the trimmed V and J ends, which lost 4 bases and 4 bases, there was a span of 17 bases.

The chain recombines TRBV4-1 with TRBJ2-7, with TRBD1 identical over 9 bases. Trimming cost V 5 bases and J 0 bases; bases outside gene matches: 14. The CDR3 consists of 18 residues. Germline assignment: CDR1 MGHRA and CDR2 YSYEKL. The CDR3 nucleotides read TGCGCCAGCAGCGCCCGGGACAGGGACTTGGGTGGCTCCTACGAGCAGTACTTC. Its translation: CASSARDRDLGGSYEQYF.

J is TRBJ2-7 and V is TRBV13; 8 nucleotides align to TRBD1. The J segment lost 3 bases and the V segment lost 5 bases, leaving 6 bases of the junction unmatched. The CDR3 is made up of 14 amino acids. The V gene's germline CDR1 is PRHDT and CDR2 FYEKMQ (reference sequence). CDR3 protein: CASSPTGAGYEQYF. The CDR3 DNA sequence: TGTGCCAGCAGCCCGACAGGGGCTGGCTACGAGCAGTACTTC.

V usage is TRBV28 and J usage is TRBJ1-5, with 7 bases lining up with TRBD1. CDR3 length equals 17 residues. The V segment lost 7 bases and the J segment 4 bases; nucleotides outside the gene matches: 16. Germline CDR1 MDHEN, CDR2 SYDVKM. DNA of the CDR3: TGTGCCAGCAATCTTGGTGGGACAGCTGCGTATAATCAGCCCCAGCATTTT. This gives the protein CASNLGGTAAYNQPQHF.

The chain has TRBV2 and TRBJ2-1, with TRBD1 identical over 12 bases. This CDR3 spans 17 amino acids. Germline-derived CDR1 and CDR2 are SNHLY and FYNNEI. Trimming removed 8 bases from V and 4 bases from J; junction bases left unmatched: 12. The CDR3 DNA reads as TGTGCCAGCCCCCGGGACAGGGGGCACAATAAATACAATGAGCAGTTCTTC. It encodes CASPRDRGHNKYNEQFF.

This chain uses TRBV19 with TRBJ2-7; 7 bases line up with TRBD1. CDR1 and CDR2 from the germline V gene are LNHDA and SQIVND (reference sequence). The CDR3 extends over 15 amino acids. The V gene end was trimmed by 1 base and the J gene end by 7 bases; junction bases not matched to a gene: 10. The CDR3 spells CASSIVNRGHREQYF. The CDR3 DNA follows: TGTGCCAGTAGTATAGTTAACAGGGGCCACAGGGAGCAGTACTTC.

V gene TRBV6-6 combines with J gene TRBJ2-5; possibly TRBD2 for D (6 bases). V was trimmed by 7 bases and J by 2 bases, leaving 14 bases between them. CDR3 length: 14 amino acids. Germline CDR1 reads MNHNY; CDR2 reads SVGAGI (reference sequence). Written as DNA, the CDR3 is TGTGCCAGCAAACGCCGGGACTTTCAAGAGACCCAGTACTTC. Protein product: CASKRRDFQETQYF.

The gene calls are TRBV12-5 and TRBJ2-1; D possibly corresponds to TRBD2 (6 bases). In germline, CDR1 is LGHNT, CDR2 FRNRAP. The V end was cut by 1 base, the J end by 2 bases, with 15 bases between. The CDR3 is 17 amino acids. As DNA, the CDR3 is TGTGCTAGTGGTTTGGGGAGAAGCGGGTACACCTACAATGAGCAGTTCTTC. Its translation: CASGLGRSGYTYNEQFF.

This rearrangement joins TRBV19 to TRBJ1-1; weak D call: TRBD1 (6 bases). Germline V gene lookup returns CDR1 LNHDA and CDR2 SQIVND (reference sequence). The CDR3 has 13 amino acids. The V gene lost 8 bases and the J gene lost 5 bases, with 15 bases spanning the gap. This CDR3 reads CASGRGYRTEAFF. The DNA of the CDR3 is TGTGCCAGTGGCAGGGGATATAGGACTGAAGCTTTCTTT.

The chain couples TRBV5-4 to TRBJ2-7; 11 bases are shared with TRBD2. This CDR3 is built from 15 residues. CDR1 is SGHNT and CDR2 is YYREEE in the germline V gene (reference sequence). V gave up 3 bases and J gave up 6 bases; unmatched junction bases: 8. The CDR3 nucleotides read TGTGCCAGCAGCTCAGTACTAGCGGGAGTTGGCGAGCAGTACTTC. Its translation: CASSSVLAGVGEQYF.

J is TRBJ2-7 and V is TRBV7-6; possibly TRBD2 for D (6 bases). The V and J ends lost 5 bases and 2 bases respectively, with 16 bases between them. This CDR3 has 15 residues. Per the germline V gene, CDR1 is SGHVS and CDR2 is FNYEAQ. CDR3 DNA sequence: TGTGCCAGCAGCCTGGCGGCGGGATCCGCCTACGAGCAGTACTTC. It specifies CASSLAAGSAYEQYF. Combining the CDR3 with reference TRBV7-6 and TRBJ2-7 gives the whole variable domain GAGVSQSPRYKVTKRGQDVALRCDPISGHVSLYWYRQALGQGPEFLTYFNYEAQQDKSGLPNDRFSAERPEGSISTLTIQRTEQRDSAMYRCASSLAAGSAYEQYFGPGTRLTVT.

The rearrangement uses TRBV19 and TRBJ1-3; 7 bases map to TRBD1. V was clipped by 11 bases and J by 0 bases; unmatched bases: 7. CDR1 is LNHDA and CDR2 is SQIVND in the germline V gene (reference sequence). This CDR3 spans 14 amino acids. The CDR3 sequence: CACRDSHSGNTIYF. The CDR3 DNA is TGTGCCTGTCGGGACAGCCACTCTGGAAACACCATATATTTT.

The chain links TRBV18 to TRBJ1-1; 7 bases match TRBD1. Germline V gives CDR1 KGHSH, CDR2 LQKENI. V trimming: 0 bases; J trimming: 3 bases; junction bases outside the gene matches: 7. The CDR3 contains 16 residues. In DNA, the CDR3 is TGTGCCAGCTCACCACCGAGGGGGCGCTTTGACACTGAAGCTTTCTTT. The encoded protein is CASSPPRGRFDTEAFF.

Written as DNA, the CDR3 is TGTGCCAGTAGTATAAAGGGACTAGCGGGGACAGATACGCAGTATTTT. This gives the protein CASSIKGLAGTDTQYF. V is TRBV19 and J is TRBJ2-3; 13 bases line up with TRBD2. V trimming: 2 bases; J trimming: 3 bases; junction bases outside the gene matches: 2. This CDR3 has 16 amino acids. Germline V gene lookup returns CDR1 LNHDA and CDR2 SQIVND (reference sequence).

The rearrangement uses TRBV5-8 and TRBJ2-4; D call uncertain. The CDR3 totals 14 residues. V was trimmed by 3 bases and J by 4 bases, leaving 11 bases between them. CDR1 is SGHTS, CDR2 YDEGEE, per germline. This chain's CDR3 is CASSSEMAKNIQYF. CDR3 nucleotide sequence: TGTGCCAGCAGCTCCGAAATGGCTAAAAACATTCAGTACTTC.

The genes are TRBV29-1 and TRBJ1-1, with TRBD1 matching 10 bases. The CDR3 loop spans 13 amino acids. Trimming removed 5 bases from V and 4 bases from J; junction bases left unmatched: 4. The germline CDR1 and CDR2 sequences are SQVTM and ANQGSEA. The CDR3 DNA reads as TGCAGCGTTTCCGGGACAGGGGTCACTGAAGCTTTCTTT. It translates to CSVSGTGVTEAFF.

This chain links TRBV11-2 with TRBJ1-1, with D possibly TRBD1 on 5 matching bases. V gave up 1 base and J gave up 1 base, with 7 bases separating them. The CDR3 is made up of 14 amino acids. In germline, CDR1 is SGHAT, CDR2 FQNNGV. The CDR3 DNA sequence: TGTGCCAGCAGCTTAGTTCAGGGGAACACTGAAGCTTTCTTT. It yields the protein CASSLVQGNTEAFF.

This clone occurred a few times. This sequence joins TRBV10-3 and TRBJ1-2, with 9 nucleotides matching TRBD1. Germline V gene data show CDR1 as ENHRY and CDR2 as SYGVKD. The trim removed 3 bases at V and 7 bases at J, leaving 9 bases unmatched. The CDR3 consists of 15 residues. CDR3 in DNA: TGTGCCATCAGTGATGTGACAGGGGGTCTAAGTGGCTACACCTTC. This encodes CAISDVTGGLSGYTF.

J is TRBJ2-1 and V is TRBV19; 7 bases are shared with TRBD2. Germline CDR1 reads LNHDA; CDR2 reads SQIVND (reference sequence). This CDR3 contains 16 residues. J was trimmed by 3 bases and V by 4 bases; bases with no gene match: 9. CDR3 sequence reads: CASSTGETGGYNEQFF. The CDR3 nucleotides read TGTGCCAGTAGTACCGGGGAGACGGGGGGCTACAATGAGCAGTTCTTC. The full variable domain, rest sourced from reference TRBV19 and TRBJ2-1, is DGGITQSPKYLFRKEGQNVTLSCEQNLNHDAMYWYRQDPGQGLRLIYYSQIVNDFQKGDIAEGYSVSREKKESFPLTVTSAQKNPTAFYLCASSTGETGGYNEQFFGPGTRLTVL.

The chain's CDR3 is CASSRTGGAMKNEQFF. The DNA for the CDR3 is TGTGCCAGCAGCCGAACAGGGGGCGCGATGAAGAATGAGCAGTTCTTC. This rearrangement joins TRBV6-6 to TRBJ2-1, with 9 bases matching TRBD1. Germline assignment: CDR1 MNHNY and CDR2 SVGAGI (reference sequence). V gave up 6 bases and J gave up 7 bases; unmatched junction bases: 13. This CDR3 region has 16 residues.

V and J are TRBV19 and TRBJ2-5; 8 bases are shared with TRBD1. Germline V gene lookup returns CDR1 LNHDA and CDR2 SQIVND (reference sequence). This CDR3 comprises 14 residues. The V and J ends lost 5 bases and 8 bases, in that order; junction bases with no gene match: 10. Here the CDR3 reads CASSLGTGSNTQYF. The CDR3 nucleotides read TGTGCCAGTAGTCTCGGGACAGGCTCAAACACCCAGTACTTC.

The V and J genes are TRBV5-4 and TRBJ2-3; TRBD2 aligns across 11 bases. Germline V gives CDR1 SGHNT, CDR2 YYREEE (reference sequence). The CDR3 has 16 amino acids. With 4 bases clipped from V and 2 bases from J, the junction kept 6 bases outside the gene matches. CDR3 DNA sequence: TGTGCCAGCAGCCCGGGACTAGCGGCTCTCACAGATACGCAGTATTTT. This sequence encodes CASSPGLAALTDTQYF.

CDR3 sequence reads: CASSGPPGRTTGELFF. DNA of the CDR3: TGTGCCAGCTCAGGCCCGCCAGGTCGTACGACCGGGGAGCTGTTTTTT. The chain recombines TRBV18 with TRBJ2-2; D remains unclear. Germline V gene sequence: CDR1 KGHSH, CDR2 LQKENI. CDR3 length: 16 residues. The ends were cut back, 5 bases at V and 5 bases at J, with 18 bases in the middle.

Here the CDR3 reads CASSSSGTMGNQPQHF. For the CDR3, the DNA is TGTGCCAGCAGTTCCTCCGGGACAATGGGCAATCAGCCCCAGCATTTT. The rearrangement links TRBV6-6 to TRBJ1-5, with D tentatively TRBD1 (6 bases). V lost 4 bases, J lost 2 bases, and 15 bases lay in between. Germline lookup yields CDR1 MNHNY and CDR2 SVGAGI (reference sequence). The CDR3 covers 16 residues.

The chain employs TRBV6-6 and TRBJ1-2, with 7 bases aligning to TRBD1. CDR3 size: 14 residues. Germline loops: CDR1 MNHNY, CDR2 SVGAGI (reference sequence). V dropped 6 bases and J dropped 5; count of bases not matched to a gene: 9. CDR3 sequence reads: CASSFPGQDYGYTF. CDR3 nucleotide sequence: TGTGCCAGCAGCTTTCCCGGACAGGATTATGGCTACACCTTC.

In its sample, this clone was seen once. This chain joins TRBV7-9 and TRBJ2-3, with 14 bases that match TRBD2. This CDR3 has 17 residues. CDR1 and CDR2 (germline): SEHNR, FQNEAQ (reference sequence). The V gene end was trimmed by 1 base and the J gene end by 3 bases; junction bases not matched to a gene: 3. CDR3 coding DNA: TGTGCCAGCAGCTTAGGCGGACTAGCGGGAGGAACAGATACGCAGTATTTT. It is translated as CASSLGGLAGGTDTQYF.

The V and J genes are TRBV28 and TRBJ2-1; 14 bases map to TRBD2. J was trimmed by 10 bases and V by 5 bases; bases with no gene match: 7. Germline V gives CDR1 MDHEN, CDR2 SYDVKM. This CDR3 region has 15 residues. The CDR3 region is CASSRGTSGSLEQFF. The CDR3, as DNA: TGTGCCAGCAGTCGCGGGACTAGCGGGAGTTTGGAGCAGTTCTTC.

The V call is TRBV5-1, the J call TRBJ1-2; 7 nucleotides match TRBD1. CDR3 length: 16 amino acids. Germline assignment: CDR1 SGHRS and CDR2 YFSETQ. Losses at the gene ends were 0 bases for V and 4 bases for J; bases not matched to a gene: 9. The CDR3 loop is CASSLEERGRGYGYTF. CDR3 bases: TGCGCCAGCAGCTTGGAGGAGAGGGGGCGCGGCTATGGCTACACCTTC.

The chain carries TRBV11-2 and TRBJ2-2; 7 nucleotides agree with TRBD2. The CDR3 runs 15 residues. Trimming removed 5 bases from V and 6 bases from J; junction bases left unmatched: 9. From germline, CDR1 is SGHAT and CDR2 FQNNGV. The CDR3 nucleotides read TGTGCCAGCAGCCCTGTTGCGGGAGCCCCCGGGGAGCTGTTTTTT. This gives the protein CASSPVAGAPGELFF.

This clone appeared a single time. The J gene is TRBJ2-3, the V gene TRBV7-2; 11 bases fit TRBD2. V was pared by 1 base and J by 6 bases, with 9 bases of the junction left unmatched. This CDR3 is 17 amino acids long. Germline V CDR1 and CDR2: SGHTA, FQGNSA. The CDR3 coding sequence is TGTGCCAGCAGCTTAGTAACAACTAGCGGGAGCCTTGATACGCAGTATTTT. Translation: CASSLVTTSGSLDTQYF.

The chain carries TRBV15 and TRBJ2-7, with D maybe TRBD1 (6 bases). There are 15 residues in the CDR3. Trimming removed 6 bases from V and 0 bases from J, with 15 bases in between. CDR1 and CDR2 from the germline V gene are LNHNV and YYDKDF (reference sequence). The CDR3 spells CATRGGDRNSYEQYF. CDR3 nucleotides: TGTGCCACCAGAGGGGGAGACAGGAACTCCTACGAGCAGTACTTC. The variable domain in full, completed from reference TRBV15 and TRBJ2-7, reads DAMVIQNPRYQVTQFGKPVTLSCSQTLNHNVMYWYQQKSSQAPKLLFHYYDKDFNNEADTPDNFQSRRPNTSFCFLDIRSPGLGDTAMYLCATRGGDRNSYEQYFGPGTRLTVT.